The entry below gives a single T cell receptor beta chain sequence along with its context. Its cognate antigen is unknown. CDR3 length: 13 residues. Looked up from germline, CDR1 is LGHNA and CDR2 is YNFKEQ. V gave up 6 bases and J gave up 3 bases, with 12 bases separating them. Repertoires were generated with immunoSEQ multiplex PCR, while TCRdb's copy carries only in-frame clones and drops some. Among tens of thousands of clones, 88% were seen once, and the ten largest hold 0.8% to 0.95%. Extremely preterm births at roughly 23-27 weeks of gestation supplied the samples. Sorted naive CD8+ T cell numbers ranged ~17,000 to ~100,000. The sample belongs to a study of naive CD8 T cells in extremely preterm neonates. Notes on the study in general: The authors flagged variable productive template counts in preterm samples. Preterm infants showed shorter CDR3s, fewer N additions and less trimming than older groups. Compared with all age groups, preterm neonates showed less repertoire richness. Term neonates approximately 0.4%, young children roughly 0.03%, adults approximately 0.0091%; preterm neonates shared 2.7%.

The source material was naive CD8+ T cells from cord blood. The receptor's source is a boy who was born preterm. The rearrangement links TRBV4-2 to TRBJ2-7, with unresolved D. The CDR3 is CASRTSESYEQYF. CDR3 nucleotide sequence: TGTGCCAGCAGAACGTCGGAGAGCTACGAGCAGTACTTC.